The 28 T cell receptor beta chains below were found in one sample sequenced in a study of neurological immune-mediated disorders. TCRdb re-called the 5' RACE reads through MiXCR, storing one row per CDR3 protein. The data contain approximately 70,000 distinct CDR3 sequences, 3.9% of them singletons. The sequencing input was PBMCs. The receptors were gathered from a man aged 30 to 39 with multiple sclerosis.

This clonotype has a count of ten or more. The chain employs TRBV20-1 and TRBJ1-2; D is undetermined. The CDR3 runs to 11 residues. Trimming left V 2 bases short and J 5 bases short, with 6 bases between. CDR1 DFQATT and CDR2 SNEGSKA come from the germline V gene (reference sequence). This CDR3 is CSARPVYGYTF. The CDR3 region has the DNA TGCAGTGCTAGACCCGTGTATGGCTACACCTTC.

The table lists this clonotype with a few counts. The germline gene is not matched at one end of the junction; a read error may be the cause. The genes are TRBV10-3 and TRBJ1-5; D possibly corresponds to TRBD1 (6 bases). This CDR3 has 17 amino acids. The germline gives CDR1 ENHRY, CDR2 SYGVKD. The CDR3 reads CAISESRVVGGNQPQNF. In DNA form, the CDR3 reads TGTGCCATCAGTGAGTCTAGGGTGGTGGGGGGCAATCAGCCCCAGAATTTT.

This clonotype showed up many times. The J gene is TRBJ2-7, the V gene TRBV10-3; D remains unclear. This CDR3 comprises 13 residues. Between the trimmed V and J ends, which lost 0 bases and 5 bases, there was a span of 8 bases. Per the germline V gene, CDR1 is ENHRY and CDR2 is SYGVKD. CDR3 coding DNA: TGTGCCATCAGTGAGTCAACAACCAACGAGCAGTACTTC. Its translation is CAISESTTNEQYF.

This clonotype was observed at least ten times. V is TRBV5-6 and J is TRBJ1-2; tentatively, D is TRBD1 (6 bases). Germline assignment: CDR1 SGHDT and CDR2 YYEEEE. The CDR3 has 16 amino acids. Trimming removed 4 bases at V and 0 bases at J, with 16 bases between. The CDR3 loop is CASSNTGPSANYGYTF. CDR3 nucleotides: TGTGCCAGCAGCAACACAGGGCCCTCAGCTAACTATGGCTACACCTTC.

The chain links TRBV5-1 to TRBJ1-6, with 8 bases aligning to TRBD1. The CDR3 has 15 residues. Germline V gene sequence: CDR1 SGHRS, CDR2 YFSETQ. With 0 bases clipped from V and 7 bases from J, the junction kept 3 bases outside the gene matches. In DNA, the CDR3 is TGCGCCAGCAGCTTGGCCCCAGGGGGCAATTCACCCCTCCACTTT. Translated, it gives CASSLAPGGNSPLHF.

This clonotype was recorded many times. The chain employs TRBV11-2 and TRBJ2-1, with TRBD1 matching over 9 bases. The CDR3 has 16 amino acids. J gave up 4 bases and V 4 bases, and 8 bases lay outside the gene matches. Per the germline V gene, CDR1 is SGHAT and CDR2 is FQNNGV. CDR3 DNA: TGTGCCAGCAGCTCTTACCGGGACAGGGATTACAATGAGCAGTTCTTC. Encoded protein: CASSSYRDRDYNEQFF.

Many counts were recorded for this clonotype. The rearrangement joins TRBV20-1 to TRBJ2-1; D is uncertain. The CDR3 is 11 amino acids. Trimming shortened V by 8 bases and J by 6 bases, and 11 bases separated the two germline ends. The germline V gene encodes CDR1 DFQATT and CDR2 SNEGSKA (reference sequence). CDR3 DNA sequence: TGCAGTCCCGCCTCGTCCAATGAGCAGTTCTTC. As protein: CSPASSNEQFF.

This clonotype was counted at least ten times. This rearrangement joins TRBV4-1 to TRBJ2-5; 8 nucleotides match TRBD1. Germline CDR1 MGHRA, CDR2 YSYEKL. This CDR3 is 19 amino acids long. The J segment lost 4 bases and the V segment lost 3 bases, leaving 19 bases of the junction unmatched. This CDR3 reads CASSHAADRVKGVGETQYF. The CDR3 DNA is TGCGCCAGCAGCCATGCTGCGGACAGGGTGAAGGGAGTAGGAGAGACCCAGTACTTC.

Concerning this clonotype: A much more abundant neighbour one base away suggests this may be a read error. J is TRBJ1-4 and V is TRBV29-1, with D possibly TRBD1 on 5 matching bases. Per germline, CDR1 SQVTM and CDR2 ANQGSEA. The CDR3 covers 15 residues. The CDR3 nucleotides are TGCAGCGTTGAACAGGGTGATCGGCCTAATGACAAACTGTTTTTT. It encodes CSVEQGDRPNDKLFF.

Ten or more counts support this clonotype. Here the CDR3 reads CASSFGTGYNSPLHF. The CDR3 bases are TGCGCCAGCAGCTTTGGGACAGGGTATAATTCACCCCTCCACTTT. The chain has TRBV5-1 and TRBJ1-6; TRBD1 matches 9 bases. There are 15 residues in the CDR3. Germline CDR1 and CDR2: SGHRS and YFSETQ. Trimming removed 2 bases from V and 4 bases from J; junction bases left unmatched: 1.

This clonotype was observed many times. The chain couples TRBV25-1 to TRBJ1-5; D is unclear. V lost 1 base, J lost 4 bases, and 8 bases lay in between. In germline, CDR1 is MGHDK, CDR2 SYGVNS. CDR3 length: 14 residues. The CDR3 region has the DNA TGTGCCAGCAGTGAATCCGGGGTGAATCAGCCCCAGCATTTT. This translates into CASSESGVNQPQHF.

This clonotype was seen repeatedly, ten times or more. The V gene is TRBV5-1, the J gene TRBJ2-2; 10 bases line up with TRBD1. The CDR3 runs 17 residues. J lost 3 bases, V lost 0 bases, and 5 bases had no gene match. Germline assignment: CDR1 SGHRS and CDR2 YFSETQ. The CDR3 bases are TGCGCCAGCAGCTTGGCGGCGGGGACAGGGGACACCGGGGAGCTGTTTTTT. Its translation is CASSLAAGTGDTGELFF.

This clonotype came up many times. V usage is TRBV7-2 and J usage is TRBJ1-4; D is perhaps TRBD1 (6 bases). V was trimmed by 0 bases and J by 3 bases, leaving 11 bases between them. Germline CDR1 is SGHTA and CDR2 is FQGNSA. This CDR3 contains 16 residues. The CDR3, as DNA: TGTGCCAGCAGCTTAGCTCGGGGGGCGGCTAATGAAAAACTGTTTTTT. It encodes CASSLARGAANEKLFF.

In this sample, this clonotype turned up many times. CDR3 in DNA: TGTGCCAGCAGCGTAGGGGCAGGGAACACTGAAGCTTTCTTT. This translates into CASSVGAGNTEAFF. The V and J genes are TRBV9 and TRBJ1-1; D ambiguous. Per the germline V gene, CDR1 is SGDLS and CDR2 is YYNGEE. V shed 0 bases and J shed 1 base, with 7 bases lying between them. The CDR3 is 14 amino acids.

This clonotype occurred many times. V and J are TRBV7-9 and TRBJ2-7; TRBD1 agrees at 8 bases. Unmatched junction bases numbered 6, after V lost 5 bases and J lost 0 bases. The CDR3 is 15 amino acids. Germline CDR1 is SEHNR and CDR2 is FQNEAQ (reference sequence). CDR3 nucleotide sequence: TGTGCCAGCAGCACGGACAGGGTTAGCTCCTACGAGCAGTACTTC. Translation: CASSTDRVSSYEQYF.

This clonotype showed up many times. The chain recombines TRBV3-1 with TRBJ2-1; D unresolved. The CDR3 is 16 amino acids. Germline CDR1 and CDR2: LGHDT and YNNKEL (reference sequence). The V end was cut by 6 bases, the J end by 6 bases, with 21 bases between. As DNA, the CDR3 is TGTGCCAGCAGTTTTATCCGGAGCACAGACGGCAATGAGCAGTTCTTC. This sequence encodes CASSFIRSTDGNEQFF.

The J gene is TRBJ1-5, the V gene TRBV4-1; no clear D gene. Trimming pared 0 bases from V and 3 bases from J, leaving 9 bases between. This CDR3 region has 15 residues. Per the germline V gene, CDR1 is MGHRA and CDR2 is YSYEKL. The CDR3 region is CASSQDLKDNQPQHF. Written as DNA, the CDR3 is TGCGCCAGCAGCCAAGATTTAAAGGACAATCAGCCCCAGCATTTT.

The table lists this clonotype with many counts. The gene calls are TRBV5-1 and TRBJ2-5; D possibly uses TRBD1 or TRBD2 (5 bases each). The CDR3 loop spans 15 amino acids. Germline V gene lookup returns CDR1 SGHRS and CDR2 YFSETQ. V was cut by 3 bases and J by 4 bases, with 16 bases left in between. In DNA form, the CDR3 reads TGCGCCAGCAGCTATGGGACCGTCCTAGGAGAGACCCAGTACTTC. Its translation is CASSYGTVLGETQYF.

This clonotype was observed many times. The gene calls are TRBV20-1 and TRBJ2-7; 9 bases agree with TRBD2. Germline V lookup: CDR1 DFQATT, CDR2 SNEGSKA (reference sequence). This CDR3 spans 15 amino acids. V lost 3 bases to trimming and J lost 0 bases; unmatched junction nucleotides: 6. CDR3 DNA: TGCAGTGCTAGTCAATCTAGCGGGGACTCCTACGAGCAGTACTTC. Translated, it gives CSASQSSGDSYEQYF.

This clonotype was recorded many times. The genes are TRBV20-1 and TRBJ2-6; D is unclear. Trimming stripped 5 bases from V and 0 bases from J, with 11 bases between. The CDR3 extends over 15 amino acids. Germline V gene lookup returns CDR1 DFQATT and CDR2 SNEGSKA (reference sequence). For the CDR3, the DNA is TGCAGTGCTCCAGCCAGCCTCTCTGGGGCCAACGTCCTGACTTTC. This encodes CSAPASLSGANVLTF.

This clonotype was seen repeatedly, ten times or more. V and J are TRBV6-2 or TRBV6-3 and TRBJ2-2, with 7 nucleotides matching TRBD1. The CDR3 sequence is 15 residues long. Germline V lookup: CDR1 MNHEY, CDR2 SVGEGT. V was clipped by 2 bases and J by 6 bases; unmatched bases: 6. The CDR3 is CASSYEGAGAGELFF. In DNA, the CDR3 is TGTGCCAGCAGTTACGAGGGGGCCGGGGCCGGGGAGCTGTTTTTT.

This clonotype was observed at least ten times. This rearrangement joins TRBV20-1 to TRBJ2-5; D may be TRBD1 (5 bases). Germline V lookup: CDR1 DFQATT, CDR2 SNEGSKA (reference sequence). Trimming took 6 bases from V and 2 from J, leaving 13 bases between them. This CDR3 is 13 amino acids long. CDR3 nucleotides: TGCAGTGCGCTGTACAAGGGGCAAGAGACCCAGTACTTC. It encodes CSALYKGQETQYF.

This clonotype counts as medium-sized. The CDR3 spells CASSDSSGSYNEQFF. CDR3 coding DNA: TGTGCCAGCAGTGACTCTAGCGGCTCCTACAATGAGCAGTTCTTC. The rearrangement joins TRBV6-4 to TRBJ2-1, with D maybe TRBD2 (6 bases). Trimming took off 0 bases at V and 0 bases at J, with 6 bases between the two ends. From germline, CDR1 is MRHNA and CDR2 SNTAGT. The CDR3 is 15 amino acids.

Comment on this clonotype: A read error is possible here, since a much larger clone lies one base away. The conserved final phenylalanine or tryptophan is absent from the CDR3, which likely points to a read error. The chain couples TRBV7-2 to TRBJ1-3; no firm D call. The CDR3 extends over 13 amino acids. V gave up 1 base and J gave up 4 bases, with 5 bases separating them. CDR1 is SGHTA and CDR2 is FQGNSA in the germline V gene. The CDR3 sequence is CASSLDPGNTIYV. In DNA form, the CDR3 reads TGTGCCAGCAGCTTAGATCCCGGAAACACCATATATGTT.

This clonotype was recorded many times. This chain joins TRBV20-1 and TRBJ1-1; the D is unclear. The CDR3 has 15 residues. Germline CDR1 reads DFQATT; CDR2 reads SNEGSKA (reference sequence). V was clipped by 0 bases and J by 3 bases, with 14 bases between them. CDR3 DNA: TGCAGTGCTAGAGATCGAACCCGCGGGGACACTGAAGCTTTCTTT. Amino acid sequence: CSARDRTRGDTEAFF.

This clonotype showed up many times. CDR3 sequence reads: CASSLEGGQETQYF. The CDR3 DNA reads as TGCGCCAGCAGCTTGGAGGGAGGTCAAGAGACCCAGTACTTC. The rearrangement joins TRBV5-1 to TRBJ2-5; tentatively, D is TRBD2 (6 bases). Per the germline V gene, CDR1 is SGHRS and CDR2 is YFSETQ. The V end lost 0 bases, the J end lost 2 bases, and 8 bases lay between the germline ends. The CDR3 runs 14 residues.

There are many counts of this clonotype. The V gene is TRBV2, the J gene TRBJ1-6; possibly TRBD1 for D (5 bases). This CDR3 spans 14 amino acids. V lost 2 bases to trimming and J lost 5 bases, with 7 bases between them. Germline loops: CDR1 SNHLY, CDR2 FYNNEI. For the CDR3, the DNA is TGTGCCAGCAGTGAATCGGGGGATAATTCACCCCTCCACTTT. Amino acid sequence: CASSESGDNSPLHF.

Worth noting for this clonotype: This may be a read error, as it is one base from a much larger clone. The chain employs TRBV29-1 and TRBJ2-7; a possible D gene is TRBD2 (6 bases). The CDR3 has 13 residues. The germline V gene has CDR1 SQVTM and CDR2 ANQGSEA. The CDR3 loop reads CSVGPNRGYEQNF. CDR3 bases: TGCAGCGTTGGGCCAAACCGGGGGTACGAGCAGAACTTC.